The 25 T cell receptor beta chains listed next were all sequenced from one sample in a study of response to subunit inactivated influenza vaccine. Via MiXCR, TCRdb re-called the RT-PCR reads, giving one row per CDR3 protein. Counted here are under 800,000 distinct CDR3 sequences, around 13% occurring once; the ten biggest clones make up around 7.3%. Source: PBMCs from blood, taken 14 to 15 days before vaccination. All receptors come from a man between 45 and 60 years old who received an inactivated influenza vaccine.

CDR3 sequence reads: CASQTVYGYTF. The CDR3 bases are TGTGCCAGCCAAACGGTTTATGGCTACACCTTC. V is TRBV28 and J is TRBJ1-2; the D is unclear. Germline lookup yields CDR1 MDHEN and CDR2 SYDVKM. Trimming removed 8 bases from V and 5 bases from J, with 9 bases in between. The CDR3 covers 11 residues.

The chain couples TRBV20-1 to TRBJ2-3, with TRBD2 matching over 10 bases. CDR3 length: 17 amino acids. The V segment lost 0 bases and the J segment 7 bases; nucleotides outside the gene matches: 13. Germline loops: CDR1 DFQATT, CDR2 SNEGSKA (reference sequence). The CDR3 is CSARDRSASGGRNTQYF. CDR3 in DNA: TGCAGTGCTAGAGATCGGTCAGCTAGCGGGGGTCGGAATACGCAGTATTTT.

The sample holds many counts of this clonotype. The V call is TRBV6-2 or TRBV6-3, the J call TRBJ2-1; the match to TRBD2 covers 12 bases. Trimming at V came to 8 bases and at J to 7 bases, leaving 6 bases not matched to a gene. The germline V gene encodes CDR1 MNHEY and CDR2 SVGEGT. The CDR3 runs to 14 residues. The CDR3 region has the DNA TGTGCCAGCCGCGGGACTAGCGGGTGGAATGAGCAGTTCTTC. Protein product: CASRGTSGWNEQFF.

This clonotype was picked up a small number of times. This CDR3 is CAWSNGPYNEQFF. CDR3 DNA sequence: TGTGCCTGGAGTAATGGCCCTTACAATGAGCAGTTCTTC. The rearrangement uses TRBV30 and TRBJ2-1; no firm D call. CDR3 length: 13 amino acids. Per the germline V gene, CDR1 is GTSNPN and CDR2 is SVGIG (reference sequence). Trimming cost V 2 bases and J 4 bases, with 9 bases left between them.

V usage is TRBV29-1 and J usage is TRBJ2-5; TRBD2 might be the D (5 bases). Trimming shortened V by 8 bases and J by 5 bases, and 18 bases separated the two germline ends. Germline V lookup: CDR1 SQVTM, CDR2 ANQGSEA. The CDR3 runs to 13 residues. DNA for the CDR3: TGCAGCTCAAGCGGAAGGGCCCGGGAGACCCAGTACTTC. It yields the protein CSSSGRARETQYF.

This clonotype turned up a few times. The chain combines TRBV28 with TRBJ2-1; TRBD2 agrees at 13 bases. V was pared by 3 bases and J by 8 bases, with 7 bases of the junction left unmatched. CDR3 length: 16 residues. Germline V gene data show CDR1 as MDHEN and CDR2 as SYDVKM. The CDR3 loop is CASSFRGLAGRYEQFF. The CDR3 DNA reads as TGTGCCAGCAGTTTTAGGGGACTAGCGGGAAGGTATGAGCAGTTCTTC.

The chain is built from TRBV12-5 and TRBJ2-1, with D perhaps being TRBD1 or TRBD2 (6 bases each). The CDR3 sequence is 17 residues long. CDR1 and CDR2 from the germline V gene are LGHNT and FRNRAP. V gave up 0 bases and J gave up 5 bases, with 17 bases separating them. The CDR3 nucleotides read TGTGCTAGTGGTTTGGTAATTTTCGGGGGCCCAAACAATGAGCAGTTCTTC. Protein: CASGLVIFGGPNNEQFF.

The chain carries TRBV28 and TRBJ1-5; no reliable D call. The germline gives CDR1 MDHEN, CDR2 SYDVKM. The CDR3 is made up of 13 amino acids. V was cut by 1 base and J by 6 bases, with 7 bases left in between. The CDR3 reads CASSLLRAQPQHF. In nucleotides, the CDR3 is TGTGCCAGCAGTTTATTACGAGCTCAGCCCCAGCATTTT.

This clonotype was seen only a few times. V is TRBV5-5 and J is TRBJ2-1; possibly TRBD2 for D (5 bases). The length of the CDR3 is 14 residues. Trimming took off 0 bases at V and 5 bases at J, with 9 bases between the two ends. Germline lookup yields CDR1 SGHKS and CDR2 YYEKEE (reference sequence). CDR3 sequence reads: CASSLGGPNNEQFF. CDR3 sequence (DNA): TGTGCCAGCAGCTTGGGAGGGCCAAACAATGAGCAGTTCTTC.

This clonotype was detected a few times. This chain uses TRBV11-2 with TRBJ2-3; possibly TRBD2 for D (5 bases). V was cut by 0 bases and J by 6 bases, with 16 bases left in between. This CDR3 spans 16 amino acids. Per the germline V gene, CDR1 is SGHAT and CDR2 is FQNNGV. The CDR3 sequence: CASSLDFGYRGDTQYF. The CDR3 DNA reads as TGTGCCAGCAGCTTAGATTTCGGTTACCGCGGGGATACGCAGTATTTT.

This clonotype was counted many times. The chain combines TRBV7-2 with TRBJ2-3; D ambiguous. V shed 2 bases and J shed 0 bases, with 6 bases lying between them. The germline V gene encodes CDR1 SGHTA and CDR2 FQGNSA. The CDR3 is 14 residues long. CDR3: CASSLKQSTDTQYF. CDR3 DNA sequence: TGTGCCAGCAGCTTAAAACAGAGCACAGATACGCAGTATTTT.

The gene calls are TRBV7-2 and TRBJ2-1; the match to TRBD2 covers 9 bases. CDR1 is SGHTA, CDR2 FQGNSA, per germline. This CDR3 region has 15 residues. V was clipped by 7 bases and J by 3 bases; unmatched bases: 7. CDR3 amino acids: CASTRQLAGYNEQFF. For the CDR3, the DNA is TGTGCCAGCACCCGACAACTAGCGGGCTACAATGAGCAGTTCTTC.

This clonotype was seen repeatedly, ten times or more. V and J are TRBV29-1 and TRBJ2-1; D call uncertain. The CDR3 contains 13 residues. The V and J ends lost 3 bases and 5 bases respectively, with 11 bases between them. Per the germline V gene, CDR1 is SQVTM and CDR2 is ANQGSEA. The CDR3 protein is CSVDLAADNEQFF. The CDR3 bases are TGCAGCGTTGACCTCGCCGCGGACAATGAGCAGTTCTTC.

This clonotype was detected many times. The chain employs TRBV4-3 and TRBJ2-7; TRBD2 aligns across 7 bases. Germline-derived CDR1 and CDR2 are LGHNA and YSLEER. CDR3 size: 14 residues. Trimming took 0 bases from V and 6 from J; bases not matched to a gene: 5. The CDR3 region has the DNA TGCGCCAGCAGCCAAGATAGTTCGGGGGGCGAGCAGTACTTC. This gives the protein CASSQDSSGGEQYF.

This clonotype came up many times. The chain uses TRBV9 and TRBJ2-4; no definite D call. This CDR3 has 13 residues. Trimming stripped 3 bases from V and 8 bases from J, with 12 bases between. CDR1 SGDLS and CDR2 YYNGEE come from the germline V gene. DNA of the CDR3: TGTGCCAGCAGCGCAGACTCTACCCACATTCAGTACTTC. This gives the protein CASSADSTHIQYF.

V usage is TRBV20-1 and J usage is TRBJ1-6; D is undetermined. This CDR3 is built from 13 residues. CDR1 and CDR2 (germline): DFQATT, SNEGSKA (reference sequence). Deletions cut 4 bases from V and 9 bases from J, with 13 bases between. The CDR3 DNA follows: TGCAGTGCTACTTCAACTCCCCGTTCACCCCTCCACTTT. This codes for CSATSTPRSPLHF.

This clonotype was detected a few times. The chain links TRBV5-1 to TRBJ2-1, with TRBD2 identical over 8 bases. The J segment lost 5 bases and the V segment lost 1 base, leaving 8 bases of the junction unmatched. Germline V gene data show CDR1 as SGHRS and CDR2 as YFSETQ. The CDR3 consists of 16 residues. The DNA for the CDR3 is TGCGCCAGCAGCTTGCGGGGACTAGGAAGGGACAATGAGCAGTTCTTC. Protein product: CASSLRGLGRDNEQFF.

This sequence joins TRBV5-6 and TRBJ1-1, with unresolved D. The CDR3 runs 16 residues. Germline CDR1 SGHDT, CDR2 YYEEEE. V lost 0 bases to trimming and J lost 2 bases, with 14 bases between them. The CDR3, as DNA: TGTGCCAGCAGCTTGGTAGGAACAGACTCTAACACTGAAGCTTTCTTT. Translated, it gives CASSLVGTDSNTEAFF.

V is TRBV29-1 and J is TRBJ2-1; 7 bases are a match to TRBD2. Losses at the gene ends were 3 bases for V and 3 bases for J; bases not matched to a gene: 2. The germline CDR1 and CDR2 sequences are SQVTM and ANQGSEA. This CDR3 has 13 amino acids. CDR3 nucleotides: TGCAGCGTTGAGCTAGCGGACTACAATGAGCAGTTCTTC. Translation gives CSVELADYNEQFF.

This chain links TRBV12-3 or TRBV12-4 with TRBJ2-3; D is possibly TRBD2 (6 bases). The V end was cut by 6 bases, the J end by 0 bases, with 7 bases between. This CDR3 is built from 13 residues. The CDR3 loop is CASRAGSTDTQYF. The CDR3 region has the DNA TGTGCCAGCAGGGCGGGAAGCACAGATACGCAGTATTTT.

This clonotype was counted ten times or more. The chain couples TRBV28 to TRBJ2-3, with unresolved D. Deletions cut 2 bases from V and 0 bases from J, with 9 bases between. Looked up from germline, CDR1 is MDHEN and CDR2 is SYDVKM. This CDR3 contains 15 residues. The CDR3, as DNA: TGTGCCAGCAGTTTAGTGGGATTAAGCACAGATACGCAGTATTTT. Translating it yields CASSLVGLSTDTQYF.

This clonotype has just a few counts. This sequence joins TRBV6-5 and TRBJ2-7, with D perhaps given as TRBD1 or TRBD2 (5 bases each). Trimming took 5 bases from V and 4 from J, leaving 15 bases between them. Germline V lookup: CDR1 MNHEY, CDR2 SVGAGI. The CDR3 extends over 14 amino acids. CDR3 in amino acids: CASSTEGPMYEQYF. CDR3 nucleotides: TGTGCCAGCAGTACTGAGGGGCCTATGTACGAGCAGTACTTC.

Regarding this clonotype: One base away lies a much larger clone, so this may be a sequencing read error. V usage is TRBV7-9 and J usage is TRBJ2-2; unclear D gene. Germline CDR1 reads SEHNR; CDR2 reads FQNEAQ (reference sequence). The CDR3 runs to 13 residues. Here the CDR3 reads CTSSLEGPGELFF. The CDR3 DNA reads as TGTACCAGCAGCTTAGAAGGCCCCGGGGAGCTGTTTTTT.

In this sample, this clonotype turned up a few times. V usage is TRBV6-2 or TRBV6-3 and J usage is TRBJ2-1; 11 bases agree with TRBD1. V dropped 8 bases and J dropped 7; count of bases not matched to a gene: 7. Per germline, CDR1 MNHEY and CDR2 SVGEGT. CDR3 length: 14 amino acids. The DNA of the CDR3 is TGTGCCAGCCAAAGGGACAGGGGGGAAAATGAGCAGTTCTTC. It specifies CASQRDRGENEQFF.

J is TRBJ2-7 and V is TRBV19; D is perhaps TRBD1 or TRBD2 (5 bases each). V was trimmed by 2 bases and J by 2 bases, leaving 13 bases between them. Germline CDR1 LNHDA, CDR2 SQIVND (reference sequence). This CDR3 is 15 amino acids long. CDR3 protein: CASSIRSGAPYEQYF. CDR3 sequence (DNA): TGTGCCAGTAGTATACGGTCCGGGGCCCCCTACGAGCAGTACTTC.